The 12 T cell receptor beta chains below come from one sample, sequenced in a study of response to subunit inactivated influenza vaccine. MiXCR, run by TCRdb on the RT-PCR reads, gives a single entry per CDR3 protein. The sample includes around 480,000 distinct CDR3 sequences, over 9.5% of them seen just once. This specimen was PBMCs from blood, taken 40 to 50 days after vaccination. The receptors derive from a man between 45 and 60 years old who received an inactivated influenza vaccine.

As concerns this clonotype: A read error is possible here, since a much larger clone lies one base away. The genes are TRBV28 and TRBJ1-2; D may be TRBD1 (5 bases). Germline lookup yields CDR1 MDHEN and CDR2 SYDVKM. The V end was cut by 3 bases, the J end by 2 bases, with 7 bases between. The CDR3 is 13 amino acids. CDR3 in DNA: TGTGCCAGCAGTTTCAGGGACAACTATGGCTACACCTTC. Translation: CASSFRDNYGYTF.

This clonotype was detected many times. Here the CDR3 reads CSAQRGGPQETQYF. The CDR3 nucleotides are TGCAGTGCTCAGAGGGGGGGGCCCCAAGAGACCCAGTACTTC. V usage is TRBV20-1 and J usage is TRBJ2-5; possibly TRBD2 for D (7 bases). The germline V gene has CDR1 DFQATT and CDR2 SNEGSKA (reference sequence). CDR3 length: 14 amino acids. With 5 bases removed from V and 1 base from J, the gap between germline ends came to 14 bases.

J is TRBJ2-1 and V is TRBV27; D is unresolved. The CDR3 totals 15 residues. Germline-derived CDR1 and CDR2 are MNHEY and SMNVEV (reference sequence). V was pared by 5 bases and J by 0 bases, with 11 bases between. The CDR3: CASSADLSSYNEQFF. The CDR3 nucleotides read TGTGCCAGCAGTGCGGACCTGAGCTCCTACAATGAGCAGTTCTTC.

This clonotype turned up a few times. V gene TRBV20-1 combines with J gene TRBJ2-5; the match to TRBD1 covers 7 bases. Germline-derived CDR1 and CDR2 are DFQATT and SNEGSKA (reference sequence). Trimming removed 7 bases from V and 5 bases from J; junction bases left unmatched: 10. The CDR3 sequence is 13 residues long. In DNA, the CDR3 is TGCAGTGGAAACAGGGGCGCGGAGGAGACCCAGTACTTC. As protein: CSGNRGAEETQYF.

The gene calls are TRBV25-1 and TRBJ1-3, with 9 nucleotides matching TRBD1. Germline trimming cut 8 bases from V and 0 bases from J; bases unmatched to any gene: 2. Per the germline V gene, CDR1 is MGHDK and CDR2 is SYGVNS. This CDR3 spans 14 amino acids. The CDR3 loop reads CASGTGHSGNTIYF. The DNA of the CDR3 is TGTGCCAGCGGGACAGGGCACTCTGGAAACACCATATATTTT.

This clonotype has just a few counts. The rearrangement joins TRBV5-1 to TRBJ2-3; TRBD1 aligns across 7 bases. Germline CDR1 is SGHRS and CDR2 is YFSETQ. J gave up 4 bases and V 0 bases, and 5 bases lay outside the gene matches. This CDR3 is built from 15 residues. As DNA, the CDR3 is TGCGCCAGCAGCTTGGGGCAGGGGGTCCCAGATACGCAGTATTTT. It codes for CASSLGQGVPDTQYF.

The gene calls are TRBV12-3 or TRBV12-4 and TRBJ2-7; D is unclear. This CDR3 has 14 amino acids. V lost 3 bases and J lost 4, with 13 bases in between. CDR3 region: CASSFGHIIYEQYF. The CDR3 nucleotides are TGTGCCAGCAGTTTTGGGCACATTATATACGAGCAGTACTTC.

The chain uses TRBV4-1 and TRBJ2-5; 7 nucleotides line up with TRBD1. From germline, CDR1 is MGHRA and CDR2 YSYEKL. This CDR3 contains 19 residues. J gave up 5 bases and V 2 bases, and 20 bases lay outside the gene matches. CDR3 nucleotides: TGCGCCAGCAGCCAAAGGGTGGGTACCGGGACAGCAGGACGGGAGACCCAGTACTTC. It specifies CASSQRVGTGTAGRETQYF.

The genes are TRBV7-2 and TRBJ2-2, with TRBD1 matching 8 bases. V was pared by 7 bases and J by 1 base, with 5 bases of the junction left unmatched. The CDR3 runs to 15 residues. CDR1 and CDR2 (germline): SGHTA, FQGNSA. CDR3 nucleotide sequence: TGTGCCAGCACCTGGGACAGGTTGAACACCGGGGAGCTGTTTTTT. This translates into CASTWDRLNTGELFF.

The chain employs TRBV7-2 and TRBJ2-4; D may be TRBD1 (5 bases). This CDR3 has 16 amino acids. The V gene's germline CDR1 is SGHTA and CDR2 FQGNSA. The V and J ends lost 1 base and 0 bases respectively, with 10 bases between them. The CDR3 DNA reads TGTGCCAGCAGCTTAGATACAGGATCAGCCAAAAACATTCAGTACTTC. Residues: CASSLDTGSAKNIQYF.

This clonotype was detected a few times. The chain recombines TRBV3-1 with TRBJ2-3; D might be TRBD1 or TRBD2, each matching 5 bases. Per germline, CDR1 LGHDT and CDR2 YNNKEL (reference sequence). V gave up 4 bases and J gave up 6 bases, with 14 bases separating them. This CDR3 is 14 amino acids long. The DNA for the CDR3 is TGTGCCAGCAGCCGCAACGGGGCCAGGGATACGCAGTATTTT. Translating gives CASSRNGARDTQYF.

This clonotype was recorded at least ten times. The chain has TRBV29-1 and TRBJ2-7; D ambiguous. V was shortened by 4 bases and J by 0 bases, with 10 bases between the two germline ends. CDR3 length equals 13 residues. Germline V CDR1 and CDR2: SQVTM, ANQGSEA. CDR3 protein: CSVVLQSSYEQYF. CDR3 nucleotides: TGCAGCGTTGTTCTCCAATCCTCCTACGAGCAGTACTTC.